The 13 T cell receptor beta chains in this list originate from one sample, sequenced in a study of T-cell memory formation after mild COVID-19. TCRdb processed the 5' RACE reads anew with MiXCR; each CDR3 protein has one entry. The data show 380,000 or so distinct CDR3 sequences, around 15% seen once. Source material: PBMCs or a T cell subset sorted from them (not recorded which). These receptor sequences come from a young man who had mild COVID-19 (a few samples of this study predate the infection). Cell type and time point are not known.

V usage is TRBV7-2 and J usage is TRBJ2-1; D is tentatively TRBD1 or TRBD2 (6 bases each). CDR1 SGHTA and CDR2 FQGNSA come from the germline V gene. Trimming left V 2 bases short and J 6 bases short, with 14 bases between. The CDR3 covers 15 residues. The CDR3 here is CASSLNRGLGNEQFF. In nucleotides, the CDR3 is TGTGCCAGCAGCTTAAACCGGGGGCTAGGCAATGAGCAGTTCTTC.

This clonotype was recorded a few times. The V and J genes are TRBV20-1 and TRBJ2-7, with D tentatively TRBD1 (5 bases). V was clipped by 6 bases and J by 3 bases, with 15 bases between them. The CDR3 covers 13 residues. Looked up from germline, CDR1 is DFQATT and CDR2 is SNEGSKA (reference sequence). Here the CDR3 reads CSAPDRTNYEQYF. The CDR3 DNA reads TGCAGTGCCCCAGACAGAACAAACTACGAGCAGTACTTC.

CDR3 in DNA: TGTGCCAGCAGTTTCCGCGAGGTACAGTCCCTCGAGTCCAACGTCCTGACTTTC. It codes for CASSFREVQSLESNVLTF. This chain links TRBV28 with TRBJ2-6; D call uncertain. Looked up from germline, CDR1 is MDHEN and CDR2 is SYDVKM. Trimming removed 3 bases from V and 8 bases from J, with 23 bases in between. This CDR3 spans 18 amino acids.

This sequence joins TRBV20-1 and TRBJ2-3; D possibly uses TRBD1 or TRBD2 (5 bases each). V lost 6 bases to trimming and J lost 1 base, with 8 bases between them. Looked up from germline, CDR1 is DFQATT and CDR2 is SNEGSKA (reference sequence). This CDR3 is built from 12 residues. The CDR3 protein is CSALGGTDTQYF. CDR3 coding DNA: TGCAGTGCCTTGGGGGGCACAGATACGCAGTATTTT.

The J gene is TRBJ2-7, the V gene TRBV7-2; 9 bases are shared with TRBD1. CDR1 SGHTA and CDR2 FQGNSA come from the germline V gene. Unmatched junction bases numbered 9, after V lost 8 bases and J lost 4 bases. The CDR3 extends over 14 amino acids. DNA for the CDR3: TGTGCCAGCGGACAGGACAGGGGAGTTTACGAGCAGTACTTC. It codes for CASGQDRGVYEQYF.

The V and J genes are TRBV4-3 and TRBJ2-7; D gene ambiguous. V was cut by 0 bases and J by 3 bases, with 6 bases left in between. CDR1 is LGHNA and CDR2 is YSLEER in the germline V gene. This CDR3 comprises 13 residues. The CDR3 spells CASSQELFYEQYF. The CDR3 DNA is TGCGCCAGCAGCCAAGAACTATTCTACGAGCAGTACTTC.

The genes are TRBV9 and TRBJ1-1; 9 bases map to TRBD1. Looked up from germline, CDR1 is SGDLS and CDR2 is YYNGEE. V dropped 5 bases and J dropped 1; count of bases not matched to a gene: 3. The CDR3 is 14 amino acids. CDR3 DNA sequence: TGTGCCAGCAGGGGACAGGGAGCGAACACTGAAGCTTTCTTT. The encoded protein is CASRGQGANTEAFF. Drawing the rest from reference TRBV9 and TRBJ1-1, the complete variable domain is DSGVTQTPKHLITATGQRVTLRCSPRSGDLSVYWYQQSLDQGLQFLIQYYNGEERAKGNILERFSAQQFPDLHSELNLSSLELGDSALYFCASRGQGANTEAFFGQGTRLTVV.

The chain has TRBV7-8 and TRBJ2-7; TRBD2 might be the D (6 bases). The germline CDR1 and CDR2 sequences are SGHVS and FQNEAQ. Trimming took 5 bases from V and 2 from J, leaving 10 bases between them. This CDR3 region has 13 residues. CDR3 DNA: TGTGCCAGCAGCCTGGGGGGAACCTACGAGCAGTACGTC. Amino acid sequence: CASSLGGTYEQYV.

This clonotype was counted at least ten times. This rearrangement joins TRBV9 to TRBJ2-5, with 9 bases that match TRBD1. From germline, CDR1 is SGDLS and CDR2 YYNGEE. V shed 3 bases, J shed 2 bases, and the junction held 5 bases outside the gene matches. CDR3 length: 15 amino acids. The CDR3 is CASSEGQGIQETQYF. The CDR3 nucleotides read TGTGCCAGCAGCGAGGGACAGGGAATACAAGAGACCCAGTACTTC.

This clonotype has just a few counts. The chain joins TRBV4-2 to TRBJ2-7; D remains unclear. Germline CDR1 LGHNA, CDR2 YNFKEQ. Deletions cut 1 base from V and 4 bases from J, with 5 bases between. The CDR3 extends over 12 amino acids. The CDR3 DNA sequence: TGTGCCAGCAGCCAAGTCGCGTACGAGCAGTACTTC. This codes for CASSQVAYEQYF.

In its sample, this clonotype was seen a few times. The chain has TRBV21-1 and TRBJ2-7; the table's D call of TRBD1 was not tested on the DNA. TRBV21-1 has pseudogene status. This CDR3 contains 12 residues. CDR3 nucleotide sequence: TGTGCCAGTCTCGACAGGGGAAGCGAGCAGTACTTC. This sequence encodes CASLDRGSEQYF.

The gene calls are TRBV6-2 or TRBV6-3 and TRBJ1-6, with TRBD1 as a possible D gene (5 bases). Germline V lookup: CDR1 MNHEY, CDR2 SVGEGT. The CDR3 length is 11 residues. Trimming removed 5 bases from V and 10 bases from J, with 6 bases in between. The CDR3 nucleotides are TGTGCCAGCAGTAAGGGGTCACCCCTCCACTTT. Amino acids: CASSKGSPLHF.

The gene calls are TRBV7-9 and TRBJ2-5; possibly TRBD1 or TRBD2 for D (5 bases each). CDR3 length: 17 amino acids. Between the trimmed V and J ends, which lost 5 bases and 2 bases, there was a span of 21 bases. CDR1 and CDR2 from the germline V gene are SEHNR and FQNEAQ (reference sequence). CDR3 in DNA: TGTGCCAGCAGCCACCCCCGGGACGGAGCGATACAAGAGACCCAGTACTTC. It yields the protein CASSHPRDGAIQETQYF.